This T cell receptor beta chain was sequenced during a study of shared clonotypes between healthy human individuals. CDR3 length: 13 residues. Germline trimming cut 6 bases from V and 6 bases from J; bases unmatched to any gene: 7. Germline assignment: CDR1 SGHTA and CDR2 FQGNSA. Concerning this clone: No antigen is known for it.

Every subset had its genomic DNA shared out evenly among several immunoSEQ plates. Sequenced by immunoSEQ multiplex PCR; TCRdb stores in-frame clones only, minus some. The repertoire holds 780,000 or so clones, with 55% to 80% as singletons. Study outcomes and limitations: For naive CD4 cells, roughly 5% of clonotypes were shared across a handful of donors. Naive subsets generally had larger estimated richness than memory subsets.

This TCR was recovered from a woman in her twenties or thirties in good health. Sequenced sample: memory CD4+ T cells sorted from blood. The subset denotes: CD45RA-negative fraction. V usage is TRBV7-2 and J usage is TRBJ2-7, with 8 bases identical to TRBD2. CDR3 amino acids: CASRTAGASEQYF. CDR3 sequence (DNA): TGTGCCAGCAGAACAGCGGGGGCCTCCGAGCAGTACTTC.